Presented here are 19 T cell receptor beta chains from one specimen sequenced in a study of radiotherapy plus CTLA-4 blockade in lung cancer. Measured with immunoSEQ multiplex PCR; TCRdb has only the in-frame clones, and not every one. The data contain about 87,000 clones, around 86% of them seen just once; the ten biggest clones take up about a sixth. The specimen was peripheral blood, collected from a patient treated with radiotherapy plus ipilimumab. These receptors were obtained from a human donor with non-small cell lung cancer that progressed on radiotherapy plus ipilimumab.

The gene calls are TRBV4-1 and TRBJ2-5, with D maybe TRBD2 (6 bases). CDR3 size: 13 residues. Trimming shortened V by 1 base and J by 5 bases, and 8 bases separated the two germline ends. CDR1 and CDR2 (germline): MGHRA, YSYEKL. CDR3 nucleotides: TGCGCCAGCAGCCAAGCCCGGGGGGAGACCCAGTACTTC. Translation gives CASSQARGETQYF.

This sequence joins TRBV4-2 and TRBJ2-1, with D maybe TRBD2 (5 bases). V lost 6 bases and J 4 bases, leaving 31 bases between the germline ends. Germline V CDR1 and CDR2: LGHNA, YNFKEQ. CDR3 length: 20 amino acids. In DNA, the CDR3 is TGTGCCAGCAGTCTCAGTCCCCCGGGAAGCAGCGGACGGTGGTACAATGAGCAGTTCTTC. Its protein is CASSLSPPGSSGRWYNEQFF.

The chain combines TRBV4-1 with TRBJ2-7, with a tentative D call TRBD1 (6 bases). Germline loops: CDR1 MGHRA, CDR2 YSYEKL. With 0 bases removed from V and 6 bases from J, the gap between germline ends came to 18 bases. This CDR3 contains 16 residues. The chain's CDR3 is CASSQDWTRGSGEQYF. The CDR3 DNA sequence: TGCGCCAGCAGCCAAGATTGGACCAGGGGTAGTGGCGAGCAGTACTTC.

Here the CDR3 DNA reads TGCGCCAGCAGTACCCACAGCGGGGGGAACACCGGGGAGCTGTTTTTT. Its protein product is CASSTHSGGNTGELFF. The rearrangement joins TRBV10-2 to TRBJ2-2, with 8 bases lining up with TRBD2. CDR3 length: 16 residues. Germline CDR1 WSHSY, CDR2 SAAADI. V shed 5 bases, J shed 1 base, and the junction held 6 bases outside the gene matches.

V and J are TRBV7-2 and TRBJ2-2; D remains unclear. Germline assignment: CDR1 SGHTA and CDR2 FQGNSA. V shed 2 bases and J shed 9 bases, with 7 bases lying between them. The length of the CDR3 is 12 residues. Written as DNA, the CDR3 is TGTGCCAGCAGCTTAAATCCGTGGGAGCTGTTTTTT. This sequence encodes CASSLNPWELFF.

The chain employs TRBV5-1 and TRBJ2-7; D might be TRBD1 or TRBD2, each matching 5 bases. V lost 3 bases to trimming and J lost 7 bases, with 20 bases between them. This CDR3 is 15 amino acids long. Germline-derived CDR1 and CDR2 are SGHRS and YFSETQ. The chain's CDR3 is CASSSRGQALGEQYF. The CDR3 DNA is TGCGCCAGCAGCTCCCGGGGCCAGGCCCTTGGAGAGCAGTACTTC.

The chain employs TRBV30 and TRBJ2-7; D call uncertain. Trimming removed 7 bases at V and 6 bases at J, with 16 bases between. This CDR3 spans 12 amino acids. CDR1 GTSNPN and CDR2 SVGIG come from the germline V gene (reference sequence). The CDR3 region has the DNA TGTGCCTTAACCGGGCAGCTGACCGAGCAGTACTTC. Translating it yields CALTGQLTEQYF.

V is TRBV7-2 and J is TRBJ2-1; 9 bases match TRBD2. After removal of 6 bases from V and 6 bases from J, the junction contained 9 bases not matched to a gene. The germline V gene has CDR1 SGHTA and CDR2 FQGNSA. This CDR3 comprises 15 residues. The CDR3 nucleotides read TGTGCCAGCAGACCCGCGGGACTAGCTCGCAATGAGCAGTTCTTC. Its translation: CASRPAGLARNEQFF.

This rearrangement joins TRBV19 to TRBJ1-2, with D possibly matching TRBD1 (5 bases). The CDR3 extends over 15 amino acids. Deletions cut 4 bases from V and 3 bases from J, with 15 bases between. Germline V gene sequence: CDR1 LNHDA, CDR2 SQIVND (reference sequence). The CDR3 DNA is TGTGCCAGTAGTACCGCCAGGGTAGGGGACTATGGCTACACCTTC. Amino acid sequence: CASSTARVGDYGYTF.

The J gene is TRBJ2-1, the V gene TRBV18; D remains ambiguous. The CDR3 sequence is 15 residues long. V was clipped by 2 bases and J by 3 bases, with 11 bases between them. Germline-derived CDR1 and CDR2 are KGHSH and LQKENI. The CDR3 nucleotides are TGTGCCAGCTCACCAGACATACAGTTCTACAATGAGCAGTTCTTC. This translates into CASSPDIQFYNEQFF.

The rearrangement joins TRBV5-4 to TRBJ2-2; D gene ambiguous. Germline V gene lookup returns CDR1 SGHNT and CDR2 YYREEE (reference sequence). This CDR3 comprises 17 residues. The V end lost 4 bases, the J end lost 4 bases, and 20 bases lay between the germline ends. CDR3 DNA: TGTGCCAGCAGCCCCAAAGTCCCGGGCTCGGGCACCGGGGAGCTGTTTTTT. Its translation: CASSPKVPGSGTGELFF.

This CDR3 reads CASTLTGQGAHGYTF. CDR3 coding DNA: TGTGCCAGTACCCTAACCGGACAGGGGGCTCATGGCTACACCTTC. The chain joins TRBV19 to TRBJ1-2; 11 bases align to TRBD1. There are 15 residues in the CDR3. Germline CDR1 reads LNHDA; CDR2 reads SQIVND (reference sequence). Trimming removed 7 bases from V and 6 bases from J; junction bases left unmatched: 10. Looking up the rest from reference TRBV19 and TRBJ1-2 gives the full variable domain: DGGITQSPKYLFRKEGQNVTLSCEQNLNHDAMYWYRQDPGQGLRLIYYSQIVNDFQKGDIAEGYSVSREKKESFPLTVTSAQKNPTAFYLCASTLTGQGAHGYTFGSGTRLTVV.

V and J are TRBV7-2 and TRBJ1-5; D not resolved. V was pared by 1 base and J by 0 bases, with 10 bases between. Germline CDR1 and CDR2: SGHTA and FQGNSA. The CDR3 length is 16 residues. The DNA for the CDR3 is TGTGCCAGCAGCTTAGGGGCCGAATATAGCAATCAGCCCCAGCATTTT. Residues: CASSLGAEYSNQPQHF.

The gene calls are TRBV7-8 and TRBJ2-7; 9 bases match TRBD1. The V and J ends lost 7 bases and 0 bases, in that order; junction bases with no gene match: 7. From germline, CDR1 is SGHVS and CDR2 FQNEAQ. The CDR3 covers 15 residues. CDR3 sequence: CASTWGQGNSYEQYF. In DNA form, the CDR3 reads TGTGCCAGCACCTGGGGACAGGGAAACTCCTACGAGCAGTACTTC.

This chain connects TRBV11-3 to TRBJ1-3; D remains ambiguous. This CDR3 is 13 amino acids long. Germline loops: CDR1 SGHNT, CDR2 YENEEA. V was shortened by 5 bases and J by 4 bases, with 9 bases between the two germline ends. CDR3 DNA: TGTGCCAGCAGCCATACATTCGGAAACACCATATATTTT. The encoded protein is CASSHTFGNTIYF. Based on the CDR3 plus reference TRBV11-3 and TRBJ1-3, the full variable domain is EAGVVQSPRYKIIEKKQPVAFWCNPISGHNTLYWYLQNLGQGPELLIRYENEEAVDDSQLPKDRFSAERLKGVDSTLKIQPAELGDSAVYLCASSHTFGNTIYFGEGSWLTVV.

The gene calls are TRBV7-9 and TRBJ2-1; the D call may be TRBD1 or TRBD2 (6 bases each). The CDR3 spans 15 residues. Germline-derived CDR1 and CDR2 are SEHNR and FQNEAQ (reference sequence). V shed 0 bases and J shed 3 bases, with 9 bases lying between them. For the CDR3, the DNA is TGTGCCAGCAGCTTAGCGGGGGGCCACTACAATGAGCAGTTCTTC. Amino acids: CASSLAGGHYNEQFF.

The genes are TRBV5-6 and TRBJ2-4, with 7 bases aligning to TRBD1. CDR3 length equals 14 residues. Trimming cost V 0 bases and J 9 bases; bases outside gene matches: 6. Germline CDR1 SGHDT, CDR2 YYEEEE. The CDR3 DNA reads TGTGCCAGCAGCTTGGACCAGGGGGTAGGCATTCAGTACTTC. Its translation is CASSLDQGVGIQYF.

V gene TRBV27 combines with J gene TRBJ1-2; D is ambiguous. The CDR3 has 14 residues. Germline V gene lookup returns CDR1 MNHEY and CDR2 SMNVEV (reference sequence). Trimming cost V 6 bases and J 6 bases, with 17 bases left between them. The CDR3 nucleotides read TGTGCCAGCAGCATGGTCCCCGCGGGCGATGGCTACACCTTC. Translation: CASSMVPAGDGYTF.

This clone has a single count. This chain links TRBV2 with TRBJ2-5; D is perhaps TRBD2 (5 bases). The CDR3 consists of 16 residues. V lost 8 bases to trimming and J lost 1 base, with 20 bases between them. Germline V gene data show CDR1 as SNHLY and CDR2 as FYNNEI. The CDR3 sequence is CASGRTAALVQETQYF. For the CDR3, the DNA is TGTGCCAGCGGCAGAACCGCCGCACTAGTCCAAGAGACCCAGTACTTC.